Below are 18 T cell receptor beta chains sequenced from a single sample in a study of T-cell memory formation after mild COVID-19. Each CDR3 protein is one row after TCRdb ran MiXCR on the 5' RACE reads. Of about 500,000 distinct CDR3 sequences detected, 20% appear once; the ten largest clones hold roughly an eighth. The sample taken for sequencing was PBMCs or a T cell subset sorted from them (not recorded which). The receptors here all came from an adult woman who had mild COVID-19 (a few samples of this study predate the infection). Cell type and time point are not known.

This rearrangement joins TRBV6-6 to TRBJ1-1; perhaps TRBD1 as D (6 bases). Germline CDR1 MNHNY, CDR2 SVGAGI (reference sequence). The CDR3 spans 15 residues. Trimming removed 6 bases at V and 1 base at J, with 15 bases between. For the CDR3, the DNA is TGTGCCAGCAGCGCACAGGGTATCGGGAACACTGAAGCTTTCTTT. It translates to CASSAQGIGNTEAFF.

This clonotype was counted between two and nine times. V usage is TRBV10-3 and J usage is TRBJ2-7; 9 nucleotides agree with TRBD1. The CDR3 is 13 residues long. With 4 bases clipped from V and 6 bases from J, the junction kept 4 bases outside the gene matches. The germline gives CDR1 ENHRY, CDR2 SYGVKD. The CDR3 sequence: CAISGGQGGEQYF. As DNA, the CDR3 is TGTGCCATCAGTGGGGGACAGGGCGGCGAGCAGTACTTC.

The V gene is TRBV6-1, the J gene TRBJ2-1; TRBD1 might be the D (6 bases). Germline V gene data show CDR1 as MNHNS and CDR2 as SASEGT. V lost 2 bases and J lost 2, with 16 bases in between. The CDR3 contains 17 residues. The CDR3 sequence is CASSENVRGYPYNEQFF. The CDR3 DNA sequence: TGTGCCAGCAGTGAAAACGTCAGGGGATACCCCTACAATGAGCAGTTCTTC.

This clonotype turned up a few times. V usage is TRBV18 and J usage is TRBJ2-6, with D unresolved. The germline V gene has CDR1 KGHSH and CDR2 LQKENI. The ends were cut back, 1 base at V and 0 bases at J, with 7 bases in the middle. The CDR3 contains 16 residues. The CDR3, as DNA: TGTGCCAGCTCACCACAGAGGTCCTCTGGGGCCAACGTCCTGACTTTC. Its protein product is CASSPQRSSGANVLTF.

The chain combines TRBV20-1 with TRBJ1-2; the D is unclear. V lost 7 bases to trimming and J lost 3 bases, with 9 bases between them. CDR3 length equals 11 residues. From germline, CDR1 is DFQATT and CDR2 SNEGSKA (reference sequence). The DNA of the CDR3 is TGCAGTGGTTTGTACTACTATGGCTACACCTTC. Amino acid sequence: CSGLYYYGYTF.

The genes are TRBV5-1 and TRBJ2-1; TRBD2 agrees at 9 bases. Trimming removed 1 base from V and 6 bases from J; junction bases left unmatched: 5. Germline CDR1 reads SGHRS; CDR2 reads YFSETQ. CDR3 length equals 15 residues. The CDR3 nucleotides read TGCGCCAGCAGCTTGACTGGCGGGGGGGGCAATGAGCAGTTCTTC. It codes for CASSLTGGGGNEQFF.

The sample holds a few counts of this clonotype. The chain employs TRBV7-6 and TRBJ2-3; 15 bases map to TRBD2. Germline CDR1 and CDR2: SGHVS and FNYEAQ. This CDR3 contains 16 residues. After removal of 5 bases from V and 7 bases from J, the junction contained 7 bases not matched to a gene. CDR3 sequence (DNA): TGTGCCAGCAGCCCGAGGACTAGCGGGGGGGCAAATACGCAGTATTTT. This gives the protein CASSPRTSGGANTQYF.

The chain uses TRBV9 and TRBJ2-5, with 8 bases that match TRBD2. The CDR3 is 17 amino acids. Losses at the gene ends were 0 bases for V and 5 bases for J; bases not matched to a gene: 12. CDR1 is SGDLS and CDR2 is YYNGEE in the germline V gene. CDR3 region: CASSVGVSGSSLETQYF. The CDR3 nucleotides are TGTGCCAGCAGCGTAGGGGTAAGCGGGAGTTCGCTTGAGACCCAGTACTTC.

In its sample, this clonotype was seen a few times. V usage is TRBV5-1 and J usage is TRBJ2-1, with TRBD2 matching over 9 bases. The CDR3 extends over 16 amino acids. Germline V gene lookup returns CDR1 SGHRS and CDR2 YFSETQ. V lost 4 bases and J lost 9; bases outside the gene matches: 14. DNA of the CDR3: TGCGCCAGCAGCCTCTCAGGAAGGCGGGGGGGTACTGAGCAGTTCTTC. It translates to CASSLSGRRGGTEQFF.

V gene TRBV6-5 combines with J gene TRBJ2-7; D ambiguous. The CDR3 loop spans 15 amino acids. Trimming took 5 bases from V and 0 from J, leaving 14 bases between them. Per germline, CDR1 MNHEY and CDR2 SVGAGI. The CDR3 nucleotides read TGTGCCAGCAGTCCCCTACAAGTGTTCTCCTACGAGCAGTACTTC. Its protein is CASSPLQVFSYEQYF.

V usage is TRBV24-1 and J usage is TRBJ2-1; 10 nucleotides line up with TRBD1. With V trimmed by 6 bases and J by 2 bases, 3 bases remained unmatched. The CDR3 is made up of 15 amino acids. CDR1 and CDR2 from the germline V gene are KGHDR and SFDVKD. The CDR3 is CATSRTGGTYNEQFF. The CDR3 DNA reads TGTGCCACCAGTAGGACAGGGGGGACCTACAATGAGCAGTTCTTC.

This clonotype was observed many times. This CDR3 is CASSHPGGSSYEQYF. CDR3 DNA sequence: TGCGCCAGCAGCCACCCCGGGGGAAGCTCCTACGAGCAGTACTTC. This sequence joins TRBV4-1 and TRBJ2-7, with D perhaps matching TRBD2 (6 bases). CDR3 size: 15 residues. The ends were cut back, 3 bases at V and 0 bases at J, with 12 bases in the middle. The germline CDR1 and CDR2 sequences are MGHRA and YSYEKL.

There are a few counts of this clonotype. The chain has TRBV6-5 and TRBJ1-1; possibly TRBD1 for D (5 bases). The CDR3 runs 17 residues. V was clipped by 2 bases and J by 6 bases, with 22 bases between them. Germline values: CDR1 MNHEY, CDR2 SVGAGI. The CDR3 is CASSYVTAPRVKAEAFF. The CDR3 DNA sequence: TGTGCCAGCAGTTACGTGACAGCCCCTAGGGTGAAGGCTGAAGCTTTCTTT.

The chain recombines TRBV3-1 with TRBJ1-2; 8 bases align to TRBD1. The V segment lost 4 bases and the J segment 7 bases; nucleotides outside the gene matches: 8. The CDR3 runs 14 residues. Germline V gene data show CDR1 as LGHDT and CDR2 as YNNKEL (reference sequence). The CDR3: CASSRGQGAGGYTF. In DNA form, the CDR3 reads TGTGCCAGCAGCCGAGGACAGGGTGCGGGTGGCTACACCTTC.

The genes are TRBV5-6 and TRBJ2-7; tentatively, D is TRBD1 or TRBD2 (5 bases each). This CDR3 spans 14 amino acids. The germline V gene encodes CDR1 SGHDT and CDR2 YYEEEE. Trimming cost V 3 bases and J 3 bases, with 13 bases left between them. The CDR3 here is CASSSGGRNYEQYF. The CDR3 DNA reads as TGTGCCAGCAGCTCTGGGGGACGAAACTACGAGCAGTACTTC.

The chain links TRBV20-1 to TRBJ1-2; D gene uncertain. Trimming left V 1 base short and J 4 bases short, with 13 bases between. CDR1 is DFQATT, CDR2 SNEGSKA, per germline (reference sequence). The CDR3 covers 14 residues. CDR3 amino acids: CSARASSVSYGYTF. The CDR3 DNA follows: TGCAGTGCTAGAGCCTCGAGTGTTTCCTATGGCTACACCTTC.

This clonotype was seen only once. V is TRBV3-1 and J is TRBJ2-1; D is ambiguous. Germline-derived CDR1 and CDR2 are LGHDT and YNNKEL (reference sequence). This CDR3 region has 13 residues. The V end lost 0 bases, the J end lost 15 bases, and 15 bases lay between the germline ends. As DNA, the CDR3 is TGTGCCAGCAGCCAAGATCTAACCCCCCCTGGGTTCTTC. The encoded protein is CASSQDLTPPGFF.

J is TRBJ2-1 and V is TRBV19; 8 positions agree with TRBD1. The CDR3 has 14 amino acids. CDR1 is LNHDA, CDR2 SQIVND, per germline (reference sequence). V lost 3 bases and J lost 9; bases outside the gene matches: 7. The CDR3 loop reads CASSIRTGYGEQFF. The CDR3 DNA is TGTGCCAGTAGTATCCGGACAGGGTATGGTGAGCAGTTCTTC.